The 30 T cell receptor beta chains presented below share a single source sample, sequenced in a study of OX40 agonist ivuxolimab in advanced cancers. TCRdb's copy holds only in-frame clones and misses some; the assay was immunoSEQ multiplex PCR. The sample has about 70,000 clones, around nine tenths seen once. The sample consisted of CD4+ or CD8+ T cells sorted from blood, taken in a trial of the OX40 agonist ivuxolimab. All receptors derive from an adult with an advanced solid tumor such as melanoma, head and neck, liver or kidney cancer.

This chain links TRBV4-2 with TRBJ2-7; D is uncertain. Germline CDR1 reads LGHNA; CDR2 reads YNFKEQ. Trimming cost V 4 bases and J 0 bases, with 7 bases left between them. The CDR3 has 13 amino acids. CDR3 bases: TGTGCCAGCAGCCCCCCAGTCTCCTACGAGCAGTACTTC. This encodes CASSPPVSYEQYF.

This rearrangement joins TRBV7-3 to TRBJ2-3; weak D call: TRBD2 (6 bases). The CDR3 has 15 residues. Germline-derived CDR1 and CDR2 are SGHTA and FQGTGA. Trimming left V 2 bases short and J 1 base short, with 10 bases between. The CDR3 region is CASSLAGSGTDTQYF. Written as DNA, the CDR3 is TGTGCCAGCAGCTTAGCGGGATCGGGCACAGATACGCAGTATTTT.

The rearrangement uses TRBV5-1 and TRBJ2-7; 8 nucleotides line up with TRBD2. V trimming: 2 bases; J trimming: 0 bases; junction bases outside the gene matches: 1. Looked up from germline, CDR1 is SGHRS and CDR2 is YFSETQ. The CDR3 is made up of 14 amino acids. CDR3 DNA sequence: TGCGCCAGCAGCTTTAGCGGGGACTCCTACGAGCAGTACTTC. This translates into CASSFSGDSYEQYF.

Many counts were recorded for this clone. The rearrangement uses TRBV11-2 and TRBJ1-2; no definite D call. This CDR3 spans 14 amino acids. Germline lookup yields CDR1 SGHAT and CDR2 FQNNGV. Between the trimmed V and J ends, which lost 0 bases and 8 bases, there was a span of 13 bases. The CDR3 DNA is TGTGCCAGCAGCTTAGATCGGTCAGGTAGCGGCTACACCTTC. Its protein product is CASSLDRSGSGYTF.

The chain recombines TRBV12-5 with TRBJ1-2; 7 bases match TRBD1. Germline V gene lookup returns CDR1 LGHNT and CDR2 FRNRAP. CDR3 size: 15 residues. The ends lost 2 bases at V and 7 bases at J; junction bases unmatched: 10. The CDR3 loop reads CASGLPQDRILGYTF. The CDR3, as DNA: TGTGCTAGTGGTTTGCCACAGGACAGGATTCTTGGCTACACCTTC.

The chain has TRBV7-3 and TRBJ2-3; TRBD2 matches 11 bases. This CDR3 comprises 16 residues. Trimming cost V 2 bases and J 2 bases; bases outside gene matches: 3. Per germline, CDR1 SGHTA and CDR2 FQGTGA. For the CDR3, the DNA is TGTGCCAGCAGCTTAGTAGCGGGAGGGATCACAGATACGCAGTATTTT. It specifies CASSLVAGGITDTQYF.

In its sample, this clone was seen a few times. The identical CDR3 is also encoded by other nucleotide sequences in the sample. The chain recombines TRBV5-1 with TRBJ2-5; D gene unclear. This CDR3 comprises 12 residues. From germline, CDR1 is SGHRS and CDR2 YFSETQ. Trimming pared 2 bases from V and 2 bases from J, leaving 4 bases between. The CDR3 loop reads CASSFGQETQYF. The CDR3 region has the DNA TGCGCCAGCAGCTTTGGGCAAGAGACCCAGTACTTC.

The chain combines TRBV28 with TRBJ2-7; D gene ambiguous. V was shortened by 3 bases and J by 0 bases, with 12 bases between the two germline ends. CDR1 is MDHEN and CDR2 is SYDVKM in the germline V gene. This CDR3 has 15 residues. CDR3 in amino acids: CASSFAVSFSYEQYF. The CDR3 DNA sequence: TGTGCCAGCAGTTTCGCGGTATCCTTCTCCTACGAGCAGTACTTC.

The rearrangement joins TRBV27 to TRBJ2-1, with D unclear. The CDR3 extends over 14 amino acids. Germline-derived CDR1 and CDR2 are MNHEY and SMNVEV (reference sequence). V was clipped by 6 bases and J by 2 bases, with 11 bases between them. The DNA for the CDR3 is TGTGCCAGCAGATCAATACCAACCTACAATGAGCAGTTCTTC. Amino acid sequence: CASRSIPTYNEQFF.

A remark on this clone: Sequence at one end of the junction differs from germline and may be a read error. V is TRBV7-7 and J is TRBJ2-5, with 11 bases fitting TRBD1. CDR3 length: 15 residues. The germline CDR1 and CDR2 sequences are SSHAT and FNYEAQ (reference sequence). The CDR3 DNA reads TGTGCTAGCAGCCCCGGGACAGGGGGCCAAGAGACCCAGTACTTC. It codes for CASSPGTGGQETQYF. Together with reference TRBV7-7 and TRBJ2-5, the CDR3 gives the full variable domain: GAGVSQSPRYKVTKRGQDVTLRCDPISSHATLYWYQQALGQGPEFLTYFNYEAQPDKSGLPSDRFSAERPEGSISTLTIQRTEQRDSAMYRCASSPGTGGQETQYFGPGTRLLVL.

The chain combines TRBV7-3 with TRBJ2-5; 11 nucleotides match TRBD2. CDR1 SGHTA and CDR2 FQGTGA come from the germline V gene. CDR3 length: 15 amino acids. V trimming: 2 bases; J trimming: 3 bases; junction bases outside the gene matches: 2. CDR3 sequence: CASSLGGLAEETQYF. In DNA, the CDR3 is TGTGCCAGCAGCTTAGGGGGACTAGCGGAAGAGACCCAGTACTTC.

The chain couples TRBV11-2 to TRBJ2-7, with D perhaps TRBD1 (6 bases). There are 14 residues in the CDR3. Germline lookup yields CDR1 SGHAT and CDR2 FQNNGV. Between the trimmed V and J ends, which lost 3 bases and 2 bases, there was a span of 11 bases. The CDR3 region has the DNA TGTGCCAGCAGCTTGGGGACACTGGCCTACGAGCAGTACTTC. This codes for CASSLGTLAYEQYF. Combining the CDR3 with reference TRBV11-2 and TRBJ2-7 gives the whole variable domain EAGVAQSPRYKIIEKRQSVAFWCNPISGHATLYWYQQILGQGPKLLIQFQNNGVVDDSQLPKDRFSAERLKGVDSTLKIQPAKLEDSAVYLCASSLGTLAYEQYFGPGTRLTVT.

The gene calls are TRBV21-1 and TRBJ2-7; the table's D gene call, TRBD2, was not cross checked with the DNA. TRBV21-1 is a pseudogene segment. This CDR3 comprises 15 residues. The CDR3 DNA reads as TGTGCCAGCAGCTTTCGACTAGCGGAGCTTTACGAGCAGTACTTC. Protein product: CASSFRLAELYEQYF.

This clone was seen a few times. The chain employs TRBV11-2 and TRBJ2-2; possibly TRBD2 for D (5 bases). In germline, CDR1 is SGHAT, CDR2 FQNNGV. The V and J ends lost 3 bases and 4 bases respectively, with 9 bases between them. The CDR3 extends over 14 amino acids. The CDR3, as DNA: TGTGCCAGCAGCTTGGAAGAGGGCACCGGGGAGCTGTTTTTT. Protein: CASSLEEGTGELFF.

The chain couples TRBV9 to TRBJ2-3; 9 positions match TRBD1. Germline assignment: CDR1 SGDLS and CDR2 YYNGEE. The CDR3 sequence is 15 residues long. The V gene end was trimmed by 4 bases and the J gene end by 4 bases; junction bases not matched to a gene: 7. CDR3 DNA sequence: TGTGCCAGCAGCCCCGGGACAGGGTCCGCAGATACGCAGTATTTT. It is translated as CASSPGTGSADTQYF.

The gene calls are TRBV7-3 and TRBJ2-5; 9 positions agree with TRBD1. CDR1 is SGHTA, CDR2 FQGTGA, per germline. The CDR3 spans 14 residues. With V trimmed by 4 bases and J by 6 bases, 6 bases remained unmatched. The CDR3 nucleotides are TGTGCCAGCAGCTCCGGGACAGGGTCCCAGACCCAGTACTTC. This sequence encodes CASSSGTGSQTQYF.

The genes are TRBV2 and TRBJ2-6; D is undetermined. The ends were cut back, 3 bases at V and 0 bases at J, with 6 bases in the middle. This CDR3 spans 15 amino acids. CDR1 SNHLY and CDR2 FYNNEI come from the germline V gene. CDR3 nucleotides: TGTGCCAGCAGTGATCCAGTCTCTGGGGCCAACGTCCTGACTTTC. Protein: CASSDPVSGANVLTF. Full variable domain (missing parts from reference TRBV2 and TRBJ2-6): EPEVTQTPSHQVTQMGQEVILRCVPISNHLYFYWYRQILGQKVEFLVSFYNNEISEKSEIFDDQFSVERPDGSNFTLKIRSTKLEDSAMYFCASSDPVSGANVLTFGAGSRLTVL.

V gene TRBV6-5 combines with J gene TRBJ2-1, with D uncertain. The CDR3 is made up of 13 amino acids. The germline CDR1 and CDR2 sequences are MNHEY and SVGAGI. V lost 3 bases and J 9 bases, leaving 12 bases between the germline ends. The CDR3 bases are TGTGCCAGCAGTTATAGGGATTTGGGTGAGCAGTTCTTC. It translates to CASSYRDLGEQFF.

This clone occurred a few times. The chain employs TRBV2 and TRBJ2-1; D not resolved. CDR1 is SNHLY, CDR2 FYNNEI, per germline. This CDR3 spans 12 amino acids. V was cut by 5 bases and J by 7 bases, with 9 bases left in between. CDR3 region: CASSFWGNEQFF. DNA for the CDR3: TGTGCCAGCAGTTTTTGGGGTAATGAGCAGTTCTTC.

This chain joins TRBV27 and TRBJ2-7, with 9 bases matching TRBD1. The germline gives CDR1 MNHEY, CDR2 SMNVEV (reference sequence). CDR3 length: 15 residues. After removal of 3 bases from V and 1 base from J, the junction contained 4 bases not matched to a gene. The CDR3 is CASSFRTGASYEQYF. As DNA, the CDR3 is TGTGCCAGCAGTTTTCGGACAGGGGCATCCTACGAGCAGTACTTC.

The chain uses TRBV18 and TRBJ2-1, with a possible D match to TRBD2 (6 bases). V lost 6 bases and J lost 6, with 15 bases in between. Germline-derived CDR1 and CDR2 are KGHSH and LQKENI. The CDR3 extends over 14 amino acids. The CDR3, as DNA: TGTGCCAGCTCCCCATCGGCGGGGCTCAATGAGCAGTTCTTC. Protein sequence: CASSPSAGLNEQFF.

This clone was seen a single time. The V and J genes are TRBV19 and TRBJ2-3; no reliable D call. This CDR3 has 14 residues. V lost 5 bases, J lost 1 base, and 10 bases lay in between. Per the germline V gene, CDR1 is LNHDA and CDR2 is SQIVND (reference sequence). CDR3 sequence reads: CASSLPRGTDTQYF. CDR3 coding DNA: TGTGCCAGTAGTCTCCCCCGGGGCACAGATACGCAGTATTTT.

The chain employs TRBV16 and TRBJ1-4; D is ambiguous. Looked up from germline, CDR1 is KGHSY and CDR2 is FQNENV. This CDR3 is built from 13 residues. V lost 2 bases, J lost 6 bases, and 7 bases lay in between. CDR3 amino acids: CASSQSVYEKLFF. CDR3 bases: TGTGCCAGCAGCCAAAGCGTTTATGAAAAACTGTTTTTT.

The rearrangement uses TRBV2 and TRBJ2-5; D is undetermined. Looked up from germline, CDR1 is SNHLY and CDR2 is FYNNEI. V was trimmed by 7 bases and J by 2 bases, leaving 8 bases between them. The CDR3 runs to 12 residues. The CDR3 is CASIYFQETQYF. CDR3 DNA sequence: TGTGCCAGCATCTACTTTCAAGAGACCCAGTACTTC.

The V and J genes are TRBV2 and TRBJ2-7; 11 bases are shared with TRBD2. Germline CDR1 is SNHLY and CDR2 is FYNNEI. The V segment lost 5 bases and the J segment 3 bases; nucleotides outside the gene matches: 3. The CDR3 has 14 amino acids. The CDR3 sequence: CASSKTSGIYEQYF. The DNA of the CDR3 is TGTGCCAGCAGTAAGACTAGCGGGATCTACGAGCAGTACTTC.

The chain joins TRBV19 to TRBJ2-7, with 9 bases that match TRBD2. V trimming: 1 base; J trimming: 2 bases; junction bases outside the gene matches: 6. CDR1 is LNHDA and CDR2 is SQIVND in the germline V gene (reference sequence). CDR3 length equals 16 residues. The CDR3 loop reads CASSIVPGLAPYEQYF. The CDR3 DNA follows: TGTGCCAGTAGTATAGTACCGGGACTAGCACCCTACGAGCAGTACTTC.

The V and J genes are TRBV5-1 and TRBJ2-2, with 8 nucleotides matching TRBD2. The ends lost 0 bases at V and 6 bases at J; junction bases unmatched: 7. There are 16 residues in the CDR3. Germline V CDR1 and CDR2: SGHRS, YFSETQ. The DNA of the CDR3 is TGCGCCAGCAGCTTGGGGCGGGGGGACCTCGCCGGGGAGCTGTTTTTT. Translation: CASSLGRGDLAGELFF.

The chain has TRBV6-6 and TRBJ1-1, with unresolved D. The CDR3 covers 13 residues. In germline, CDR1 is MNHNY, CDR2 SVGAGI (reference sequence). With 6 bases removed from V and 0 bases from J, the gap between germline ends came to 8 bases. The CDR3 sequence: CASRGMLNTEAFF. Written as DNA, the CDR3 is TGTGCCAGCAGGGGGATGTTGAACACTGAAGCTTTCTTT.

This chain joins TRBV19 and TRBJ2-7, with 12 bases aligning to TRBD1. This CDR3 comprises 15 residues. Germline CDR1 reads LNHDA; CDR2 reads SQIVND (reference sequence). After removal of 6 bases from V and 2 bases from J, the junction contained 5 bases not matched to a gene. The CDR3 here is CASRPWDRGPYEQYF. The CDR3 bases are TGTGCCAGTAGGCCCTGGGACAGGGGGCCCTACGAGCAGTACTTC. Full variable domain (remainder filled in from reference TRBV19 and TRBJ2-7): DGGITQSPKYLFRKEGQNVTLSCEQNLNHDAMYWYRQDPGQGLRLIYYSQIVNDFQKGDIAEGYSVSREKKESFPLTVTSAQKNPTAFYLCASRPWDRGPYEQYFGPGTRLTVT.

V is TRBV20-1 and J is TRBJ2-3; no definite D call. There are 10 residues in the CDR3. The V gene lost 3 bases and the J gene lost 2 bases, with 0 bases spanning the gap. CDR1 and CDR2 (germline): DFQATT, SNEGSKA (reference sequence). Here the CDR3 reads CSASTDTQYF. The CDR3 region has the DNA TGCAGTGCTAGCACAGATACGCAGTATTTT.